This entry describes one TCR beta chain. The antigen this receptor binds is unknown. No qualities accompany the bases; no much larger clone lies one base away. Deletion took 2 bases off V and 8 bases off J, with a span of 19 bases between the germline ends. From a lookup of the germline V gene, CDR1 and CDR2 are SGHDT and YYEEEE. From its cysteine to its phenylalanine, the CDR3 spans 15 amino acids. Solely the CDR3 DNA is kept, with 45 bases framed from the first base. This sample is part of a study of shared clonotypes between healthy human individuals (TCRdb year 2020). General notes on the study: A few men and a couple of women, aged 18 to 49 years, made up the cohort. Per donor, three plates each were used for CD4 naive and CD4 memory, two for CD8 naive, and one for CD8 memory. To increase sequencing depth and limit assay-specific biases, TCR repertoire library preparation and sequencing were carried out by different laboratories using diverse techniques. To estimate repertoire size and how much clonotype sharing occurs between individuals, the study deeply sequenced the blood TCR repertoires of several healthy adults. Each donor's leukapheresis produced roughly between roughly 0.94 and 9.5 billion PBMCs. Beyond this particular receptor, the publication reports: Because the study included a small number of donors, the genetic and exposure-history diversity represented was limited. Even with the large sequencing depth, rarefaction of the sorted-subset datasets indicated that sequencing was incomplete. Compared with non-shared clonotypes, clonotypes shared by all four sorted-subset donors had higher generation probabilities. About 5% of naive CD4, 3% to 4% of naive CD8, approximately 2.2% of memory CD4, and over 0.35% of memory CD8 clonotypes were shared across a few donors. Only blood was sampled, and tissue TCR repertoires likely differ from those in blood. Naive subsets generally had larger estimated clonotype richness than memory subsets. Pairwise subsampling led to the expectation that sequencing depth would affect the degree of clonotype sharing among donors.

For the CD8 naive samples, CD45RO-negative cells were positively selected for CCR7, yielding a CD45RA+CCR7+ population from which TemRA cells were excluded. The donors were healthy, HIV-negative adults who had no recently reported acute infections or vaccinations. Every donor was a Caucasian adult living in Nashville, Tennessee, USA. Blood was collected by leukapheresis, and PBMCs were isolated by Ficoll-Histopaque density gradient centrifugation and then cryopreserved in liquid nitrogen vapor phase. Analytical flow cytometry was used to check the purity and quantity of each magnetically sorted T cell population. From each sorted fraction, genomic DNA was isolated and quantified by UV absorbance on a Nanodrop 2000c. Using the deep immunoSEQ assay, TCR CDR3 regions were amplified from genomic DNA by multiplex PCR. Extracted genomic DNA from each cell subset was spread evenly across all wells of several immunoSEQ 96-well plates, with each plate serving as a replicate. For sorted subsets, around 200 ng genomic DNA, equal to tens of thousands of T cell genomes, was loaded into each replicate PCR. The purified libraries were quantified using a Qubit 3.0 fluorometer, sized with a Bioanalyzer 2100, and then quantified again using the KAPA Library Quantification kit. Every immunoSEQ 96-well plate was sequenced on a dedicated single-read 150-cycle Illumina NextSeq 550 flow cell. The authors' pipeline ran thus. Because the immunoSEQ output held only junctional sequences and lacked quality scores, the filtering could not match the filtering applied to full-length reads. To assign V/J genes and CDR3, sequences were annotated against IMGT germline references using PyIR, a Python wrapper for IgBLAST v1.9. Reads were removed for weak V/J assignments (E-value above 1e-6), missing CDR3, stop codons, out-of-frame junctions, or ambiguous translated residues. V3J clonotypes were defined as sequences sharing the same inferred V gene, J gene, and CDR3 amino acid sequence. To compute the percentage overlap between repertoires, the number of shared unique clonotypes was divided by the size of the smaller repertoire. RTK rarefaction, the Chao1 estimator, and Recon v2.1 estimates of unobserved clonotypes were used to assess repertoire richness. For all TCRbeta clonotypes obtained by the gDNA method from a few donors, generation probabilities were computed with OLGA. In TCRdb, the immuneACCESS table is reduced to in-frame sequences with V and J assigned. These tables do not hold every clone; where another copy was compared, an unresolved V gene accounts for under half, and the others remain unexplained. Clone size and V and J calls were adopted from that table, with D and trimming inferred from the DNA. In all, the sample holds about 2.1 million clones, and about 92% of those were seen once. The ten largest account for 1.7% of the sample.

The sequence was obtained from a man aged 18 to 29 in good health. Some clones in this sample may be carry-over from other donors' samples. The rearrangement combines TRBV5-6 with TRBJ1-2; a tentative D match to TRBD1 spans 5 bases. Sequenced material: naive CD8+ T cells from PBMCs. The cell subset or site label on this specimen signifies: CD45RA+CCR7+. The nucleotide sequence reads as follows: TGTGCCAGCAGCTTCACGAGGGGAGGTCCGAAGGGCTACACCTTC. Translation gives CASSFTRGGPKGYTF.